Below are 21 T cell receptor beta chains sequenced from a single sample in a study of cytomegalovirus exposure and HLA in healthy donors. The study ran its PCR with 60 Vbeta and 13 Jbeta primers. Assay: immunoSEQ multiplex PCR; the TCRdb copy retains only in-frame clones and omits some. The sample yields around 170,000 clones, about four fifths seen once. Sequences were obtained from PBMCs. These receptor sequences come from a woman in her 50s in good health and CMV-seropositive.

This rearrangement joins TRBV4-1 to TRBJ2-2; D unclear. The V gene lost 0 bases and the J gene lost 2 bases, with 4 bases spanning the gap. CDR3 length: 14 residues. Germline-derived CDR1 and CDR2 are MGHRA and YSYEKL. The DNA for the CDR3 is TGCGCCAGCAGCCAAGACTACAACACCGGGGAGCTGTTTTTT. This encodes CASSQDYNTGELFF.

V gene TRBV4-1 combines with J gene TRBJ2-3, with 10 positions matching TRBD2. Germline V gene lookup returns CDR1 MGHRA and CDR2 YSYEKL. The CDR3 is 15 residues long. V gave up 3 bases and J gave up 3 bases; unmatched junction bases: 3. The CDR3 spells CASSQASGGTDTQYF. DNA for the CDR3: TGCGCCAGCAGCCAGGCTAGCGGGGGAACAGATACGCAGTATTTT.

The chain recombines TRBV6-6 with TRBJ2-1, with TRBD2 matching 8 bases. The germline V gene encodes CDR1 MNHNY and CDR2 SVGAGI (reference sequence). The CDR3 covers 16 residues. The ends lost 11 bases at V and 7 bases at J; junction bases unmatched: 19. This CDR3 is CAVLRRGGGGMNEQFF. DNA of the CDR3: TGTGCCGTCCTTCGACGCGGGGGCGGGGGGATGAATGAGCAGTTCTTC.

This chain links TRBV9 with TRBJ2-1, with TRBD2 matching 11 bases. The trim removed 1 base at V and 6 bases at J, leaving 3 bases unmatched. Germline V gives CDR1 SGDLS, CDR2 YYNGEE. The CDR3 is 15 amino acids. CDR3 nucleotide sequence: TGTGCCAGCAGCGTACTAGCGGGGGGCGGCAATGAGCAGTTCTTC. Translating it yields CASSVLAGGGNEQFF.

CDR3 DNA sequence: TGTGCCAGCAGCTCCCCCGGGCAGGGGTCGTCGGGCTACACCTTC. The encoded protein is CASSSPGQGSSGYTF. This chain links TRBV5-4 with TRBJ1-2; weak D call: TRBD1 (6 bases). The germline CDR1 and CDR2 sequences are SGHNT and YYREEE (reference sequence). The germline V and J ends were trimmed by 3 bases and 8 bases, with 20 bases remaining between them. The CDR3 has 15 amino acids.

V gene TRBV9 combines with J gene TRBJ1-4, with 11 bases aligning to TRBD1. The CDR3 is made up of 15 amino acids. Trimming removed 6 bases from V and 7 bases from J; junction bases left unmatched: 8. The germline V gene has CDR1 SGDLS and CDR2 YYNGEE. CDR3 sequence (DNA): TGTGCCAGCACACGGACAGGGGGCTTTGGTGAAAAACTGTTTTTT. Translating it yields CASTRTGGFGEKLFF.

A few counts support this clone. V usage is TRBV6-5 and J usage is TRBJ2-7, with 7 bases that match TRBD1. With 5 bases clipped from V and 7 bases from J, the junction kept 14 bases outside the gene matches. This CDR3 contains 15 residues. Looked up from germline, CDR1 is MNHEY and CDR2 is SVGAGI. The DNA for the CDR3 is TGTGCCAGCAGTCGACAGGGATTAGAAATGGGGGAGCAGTACTTC. It is translated as CASSRQGLEMGEQYF.

The genes are TRBV5-6 and TRBJ2-2; no firm D call. Looked up from germline, CDR1 is SGHDT and CDR2 is YYEEEE. Trimming stripped 4 bases from V and 5 bases from J, with 9 bases between. This CDR3 region has 13 residues. The CDR3 spells CASSPPRTGELFF. CDR3 nucleotides: TGTGCCAGCAGCCCCCCTAGAACCGGGGAGCTGTTTTTT.

The chain combines TRBV4-1 with TRBJ2-1; maybe TRBD1 (5 bases). With 4 bases removed from V and 7 bases from J, the gap between germline ends came to 20 bases. The length of the CDR3 is 16 residues. The germline V gene encodes CDR1 MGHRA and CDR2 YSYEKL. The CDR3 here is CASSPVDNRLGNEQFF. The DNA for the CDR3 is TGCGCCAGCAGCCCGGTTGACAACAGGCTGGGAAATGAGCAGTTCTTC.

The genes are TRBV29-1 and TRBJ1-1, with D maybe TRBD1 (6 bases). The CDR3 extends over 13 amino acids. Germline V gene lookup returns CDR1 SQVTM and CDR2 ANQGSEA. The ends were cut back, 2 bases at V and 4 bases at J, with 11 bases in the middle. DNA for the CDR3: TGCAGCGTTGAACAGGGGAAGGGCACTGAAGCTTTCTTT. Encoded protein: CSVEQGKGTEAFF. Using reference TRBV29-1 and TRBJ1-1 for the parts outside the CDR3, the full variable domain is SAVISQKPSRDICQRGTSLTIQCQVDSQVTMMFWYRQQPGQSLTLIATANQGSEATYESGFVIDKFPISRPNLTFSTLTVSNMSPEDSSIYLCSVEQGKGTEAFFGQGTRLTVV.

The chain links TRBV18 to TRBJ2-1, with 8 bases lining up with TRBD2. This CDR3 is built from 15 residues. Germline V lookup: CDR1 KGHSH, CDR2 LQKENI. With V trimmed by 2 bases and J by 3 bases, 3 bases remained unmatched. CDR3 sequence: CASSPKLADYNEQFF. DNA of the CDR3: TGTGCCAGCTCACCAAAACTAGCGGACTACAATGAGCAGTTCTTC.

V usage is TRBV7-9 and J usage is TRBJ1-5, with a weak D call TRBD1 (5 bases). CDR1 is SEHNR, CDR2 FQNEAQ, per germline (reference sequence). The CDR3 runs 14 residues. V was trimmed by 5 bases and J by 7 bases, leaving 15 bases between them. CDR3 in amino acids: CASSPTGGRQPQHF. CDR3 coding DNA: TGTGCCAGCAGCCCTACCGGGGGGAGGCAGCCCCAGCATTTT. The full variable domain, with the rest looked up from reference TRBV7-9 and TRBJ1-5, is DTGVSQNPRHKITKRGQNVTFRCDPISEHNRLYWYRQTLGQGPEFLTYFQNEAQLEKSRLLSDRFSAERPKGSFSTLEIQRTEQGDSAMYLCASSPTGGRQPQHFGDGTRLSIL.

The chain joins TRBV6-6 to TRBJ2-1, with 8 bases identical to TRBD1. CDR3 length: 13 amino acids. Germline V gene sequence: CDR1 MNHNY, CDR2 SVGAGI (reference sequence). V lost 5 bases, J lost 5 bases, and 2 bases stayed unmatched. In DNA, the CDR3 is TGTGCCAGCAGTCCGGACAGGGACAATGAGCAGTTCTTC. Translation gives CASSPDRDNEQFF.

The rearrangement joins TRBV7-3 to TRBJ2-1; 7 bases line up with TRBD2. This CDR3 contains 16 residues. Germline loops: CDR1 SGHTA, CDR2 FQGTGA. Germline trimming cut 5 bases from V and 2 bases from J; bases unmatched to any gene: 9. The CDR3 loop is CASSPAGTTTYNEQFF. The DNA of the CDR3 is TGTGCCAGCAGCCCGGCGGGGACTACCACCTACAATGAGCAGTTCTTC.

CDR3 sequence (DNA): TGCGCCAGCAGCCTTAACAGGGGGCGGTGGGGCGAGCAGTACTTC. It specifies CASSLNRGRWGEQYF. The chain combines TRBV4-1 with TRBJ2-7, with 9 bases that match TRBD1. The CDR3 is made up of 15 amino acids. Germline V gene sequence: CDR1 MGHRA, CDR2 YSYEKL. Unmatched junction bases numbered 10, after V lost 4 bases and J lost 6 bases.

J is TRBJ2-7 and V is TRBV27; 10 positions match TRBD1. The V segment lost 5 bases and the J segment 4 bases; nucleotides outside the gene matches: 8. CDR1 is MNHEY, CDR2 SMNVEV, per germline (reference sequence). The CDR3 spans 15 residues. The CDR3 DNA reads TGTGCCAGCAGTATCACCGGACAGGGGGTATACGAGCAGTACTTC. It yields the protein CASSITGQGVYEQYF.

The chain is built from TRBV6-1 and TRBJ2-1; maybe TRBD2 (5 bases). V shed 7 bases and J shed 8 bases, with 12 bases lying between them. Per germline, CDR1 MNHNS and CDR2 SASEGT. This CDR3 spans 12 amino acids. CDR3 nucleotide sequence: TGTGCCAGCATCACGGGGATGGATGAGCAGTTCTTC. It encodes CASITGMDEQFF.

The chain is built from TRBV11-3 and TRBJ2-5, with TRBD2 matching over 8 bases. Germline CDR1 and CDR2: SGHNT and YENEEA. This CDR3 contains 18 residues. Losses at the gene ends were 1 base for V and 5 bases for J; bases not matched to a gene: 15. The CDR3 region has the DNA TGTGCCAGCAGCTTAGGAGCTGACCGGGGGGGCTGGGTGGAGACCCAGTACTTC. Protein: CASSLGADRGGWVETQYF.

The chain joins TRBV7-6 to TRBJ2-2, with 8 bases identical to TRBD1. Germline V gene sequence: CDR1 SGHVS, CDR2 FNYEAQ. The CDR3 totals 15 residues. V was pared by 4 bases and J by 4 bases, with 5 bases of the junction left unmatched. CDR3 region: CASSSQGARTGELFF. CDR3 bases: TGTGCCAGCAGCTCGCAGGGGGCGCGCACCGGGGAGCTGTTTTTT.

The table lists this clone with a count of one. J is TRBJ2-2 and V is TRBV6-5; 9 nucleotides agree with TRBD2. With V trimmed by 6 bases and J by 5 bases, 4 bases remained unmatched. CDR1 and CDR2 (germline): MNHEY, SVGAGI. This CDR3 is built from 14 residues. The CDR3 protein is CASRLAGVTGELFF. The CDR3 bases are TGTGCCAGCAGATTAGCGGGGGTGACCGGGGAGCTGTTTTTT.

This clone was seen only once. The chain recombines TRBV28 with TRBJ2-2; D is perhaps TRBD2 (8 bases). From germline, CDR1 is MDHEN and CDR2 SYDVKM. This CDR3 is 15 amino acids long. V gave up 2 bases and J gave up 6 bases, with 13 bases separating them. The CDR3 here is CASSLGTRGPGELFF. CDR3 DNA sequence: TGTGCCAGCAGTTTAGGGACTAGGGGGCCCGGGGAGCTGTTTTTT.